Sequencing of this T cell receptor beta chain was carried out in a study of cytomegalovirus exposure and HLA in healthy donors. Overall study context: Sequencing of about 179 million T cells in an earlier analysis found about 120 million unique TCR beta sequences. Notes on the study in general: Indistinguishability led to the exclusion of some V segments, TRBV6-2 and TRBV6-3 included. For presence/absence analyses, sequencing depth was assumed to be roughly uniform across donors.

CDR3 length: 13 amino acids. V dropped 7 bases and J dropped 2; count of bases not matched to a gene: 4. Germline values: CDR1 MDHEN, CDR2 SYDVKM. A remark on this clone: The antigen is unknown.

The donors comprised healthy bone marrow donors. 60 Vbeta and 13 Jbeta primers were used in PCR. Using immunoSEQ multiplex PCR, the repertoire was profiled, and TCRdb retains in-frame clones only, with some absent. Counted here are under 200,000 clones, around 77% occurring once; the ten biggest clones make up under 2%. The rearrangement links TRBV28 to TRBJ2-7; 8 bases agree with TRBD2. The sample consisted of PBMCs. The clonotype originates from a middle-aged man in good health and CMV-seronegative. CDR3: CASITSGTYEQYF. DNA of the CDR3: TGTGCCAGCATTACTAGCGGCACCTACGAGCAGTACTTC.